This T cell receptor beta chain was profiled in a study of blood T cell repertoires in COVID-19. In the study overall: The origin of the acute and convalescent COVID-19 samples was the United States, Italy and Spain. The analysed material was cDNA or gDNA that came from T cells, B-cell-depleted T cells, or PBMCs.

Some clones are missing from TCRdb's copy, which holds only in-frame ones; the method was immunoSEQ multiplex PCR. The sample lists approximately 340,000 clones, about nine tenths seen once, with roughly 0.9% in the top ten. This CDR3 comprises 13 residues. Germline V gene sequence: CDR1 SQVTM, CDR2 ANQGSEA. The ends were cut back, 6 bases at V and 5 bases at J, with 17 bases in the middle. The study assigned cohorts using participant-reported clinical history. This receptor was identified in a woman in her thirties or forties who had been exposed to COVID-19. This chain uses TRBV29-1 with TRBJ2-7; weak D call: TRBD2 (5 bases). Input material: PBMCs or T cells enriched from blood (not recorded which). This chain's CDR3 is CSVKSGSLDEQYF. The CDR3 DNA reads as TGCAGCGTCAAATCGGGAAGTCTCGACGAGCAGTACTTC.